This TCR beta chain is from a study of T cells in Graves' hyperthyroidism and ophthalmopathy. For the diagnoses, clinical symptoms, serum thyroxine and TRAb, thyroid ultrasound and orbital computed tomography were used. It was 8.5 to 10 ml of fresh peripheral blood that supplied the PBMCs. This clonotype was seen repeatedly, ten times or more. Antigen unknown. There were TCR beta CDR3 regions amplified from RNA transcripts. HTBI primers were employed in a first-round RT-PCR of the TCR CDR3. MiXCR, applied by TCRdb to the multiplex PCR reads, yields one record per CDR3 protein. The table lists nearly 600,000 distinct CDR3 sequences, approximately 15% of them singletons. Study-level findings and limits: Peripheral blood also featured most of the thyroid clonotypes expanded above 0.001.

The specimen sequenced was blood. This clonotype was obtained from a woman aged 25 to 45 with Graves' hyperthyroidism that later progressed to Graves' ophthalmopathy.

CDR3 sequence reads: CASSLPARRTGGDYNEQFF. In DNA form, the CDR3 reads TGTGCCAGCAGTTTACCCGCTCGCAGAACAGGGGGAGATTACAATGAGCAGTTCTTC. The rearrangement links TRBV28 to TRBJ2-1; 8 nucleotides align to TRBD1. After removal of 2 bases from V and 4 bases from J, the junction contained 16 bases not matched to a gene. The CDR3 totals 19 residues. CDR1 is MDHEN, CDR2 SYDVKM, per germline. The full variable domain, in which reference TRBV28 and TRBJ2-1 provide the parts outside the CDR3, is DVKVTQSSRYLVKRTGEKVFLECVQDMDHENMFWYRQDPGLGLRLIYFSYDVKMKEKGDIPEGYSVSREKKERFSLILESASTNQTSMYLCASSLPARRTGGDYNEQFFGPGTRLTVL.